This T cell receptor beta chain was sequenced in a study of patients and donors after allogeneic stem cell transplantation. TCRdb called the RT-PCR reads again in MiXCR, with one record for every CDR3 protein. This sample has about 26,000 distinct CDR3 sequences, with approximately 8.8% found just once. In germline, CDR1 is SEHNR, CDR2 FQNEAQ (reference sequence). V gave up 7 bases and J gave up 4 bases, with 14 bases separating them. The CDR3 is made up of 14 amino acids. In this sample, this clonotype turned up many times. The material sequenced was blood, either unsorted or a sorted T cell fraction (not recorded which). The sequence derives from a human donor who was either an allogeneic HSCT recipient or a stem cell or donor lymphocyte infusion donor (not recorded which). It is not recorded whose cells these are; they may come from a transplant donor. The V and J genes are TRBV7-9 and TRBJ2-1, with a possible D match to TRBD2 (5 bases). CDR3 in amino acids: CASTRTGIYNEQFF. The CDR3, as DNA: TGTGCCAGCACCCGGACGGGGATTTACAATGAGCAGTTCTTC.